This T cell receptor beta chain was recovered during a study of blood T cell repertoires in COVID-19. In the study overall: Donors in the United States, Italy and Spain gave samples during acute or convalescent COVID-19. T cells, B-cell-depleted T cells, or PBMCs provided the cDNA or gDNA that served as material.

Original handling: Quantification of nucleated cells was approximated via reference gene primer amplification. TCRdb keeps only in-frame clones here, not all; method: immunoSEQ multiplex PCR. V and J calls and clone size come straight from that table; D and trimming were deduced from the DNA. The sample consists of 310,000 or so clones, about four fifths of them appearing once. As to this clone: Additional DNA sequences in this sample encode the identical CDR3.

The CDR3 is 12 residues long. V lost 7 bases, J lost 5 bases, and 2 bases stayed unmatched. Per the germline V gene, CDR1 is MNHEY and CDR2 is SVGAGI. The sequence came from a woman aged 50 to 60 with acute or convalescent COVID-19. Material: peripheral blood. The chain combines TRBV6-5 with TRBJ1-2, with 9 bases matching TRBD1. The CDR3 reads CASIGQGYGYTF. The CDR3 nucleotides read TGTGCCAGCATCGGACAGGGGTATGGCTACACCTTC.